This T cell receptor beta chain was obtained from a study of shared clonotypes between healthy human individuals. On the study more broadly: Per donor, CD8 memory used one plate, CD8 naive used two, CD4 memory used three and CD4 naive used three. Broader study findings: Naive CD4 clonotypes overlapped across a few donors at about 5%.

This clone has more than one count but fewer than ten. Its antigen is as yet unknown. Original processing methods: Without quality scores, immunoSEQ junctional reads could not be filtered like full-length reads. Sequenced by immunoSEQ multiplex PCR; TCRdb stores in-frame clones only, minus some. V and J calls and clone size come straight from that table; D and trimming were deduced from the DNA. Counted here are around 650,000 clones, about 96% occurring once; the ten biggest clones make up approximately 0.12%. CD8 cells classed as naive were CD45RO-negative and positively selected for CCR7, excluding terminally differentiated effector memory CD45RA+ cells. This receptor was identified in a woman younger than 45 in good health. Sequencing used naive CD8+ T cells sorted from blood.

CDR3 sequence: CASSLLAGYTGELFF. The CDR3 DNA sequence: TGTGCCAGCAGTTTGCTAGCGGGTTACACCGGGGAGCTGTTTTTT. V is TRBV27 and J is TRBJ2-2; 8 bases fit TRBD2. The trim removed 3 bases at V and 3 bases at J, leaving 3 bases unmatched. The CDR3 runs 15 residues. The germline V gene has CDR1 MNHEY and CDR2 SMNVEV (reference sequence).